The present T cell receptor beta chain was sequenced within a study of CXCR3-negative and CXCR3-positive naive CD8 T cells. Study-level findings and limits: Naive cells with CXCR3 showed TRB CDR3s that were more hydrophobic than those in CXCR3-negative naive cells.

In the case of this clonotype: The antigen remains unidentified.

Sorts performed in triplicate captured 320,000 or so cells each from every CD8+ T cell subset. Among CD8+ T cells, naive ones were CD45RO-CCR7+CD27+CD95-. Per the germline V gene, CDR1 is LGHDT and CDR2 is YNNKEL (reference sequence). This CDR3 is built from 12 residues. Each TRB cDNA library was prepared by 5' RACE (with UMI labels). TCRdb reprocessed the 5' RACE reads and stores each CDR3 protein as one record, lacking DNA. This sample's table reports under 110,000 distinct CDR3 sequences. The V gene is TRBV3-1, the J gene TRBJ2-2. This clonotype was sampled from a human donor in good health. Some clones in this sample may be carry-over from other donors' samples. Sequencing was carried out using naive CXCR3+ CD8+ T cells from blood. Sample subset: CD45RO-CCR7+CD27+CD95- naive CD8+ T cells expressing CXCR3 (TNR3+). CDR3 amino acids: CASSSVTGELFF.